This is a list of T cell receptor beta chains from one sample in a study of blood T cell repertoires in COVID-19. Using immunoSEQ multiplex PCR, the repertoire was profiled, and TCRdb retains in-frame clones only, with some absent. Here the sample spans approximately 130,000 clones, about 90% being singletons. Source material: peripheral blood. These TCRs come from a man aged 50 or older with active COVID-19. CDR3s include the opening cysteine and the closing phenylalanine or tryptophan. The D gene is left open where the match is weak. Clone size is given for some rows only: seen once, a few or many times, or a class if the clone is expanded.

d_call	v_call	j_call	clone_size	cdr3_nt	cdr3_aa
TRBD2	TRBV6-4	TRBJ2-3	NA	TGTGCCACCTCTGCTAGCGGGGGATCAGATACGCAGTATTTT	CATSASGGSDTQYF
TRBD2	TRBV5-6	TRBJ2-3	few	TGTGCCAGCAGCGGGGTCGGCCGGGGGGCAGATACGCAGTATTTT	CASSGVGRGADTQYF
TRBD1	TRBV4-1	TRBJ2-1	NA	TGCGCCAGCAGCCAAGGATTCAGGGGGCTTTCCTCCTACAATGAGCAGTTCTTC	CASSQGFRGLSSYNEQFF
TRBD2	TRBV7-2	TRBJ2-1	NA	TGTGCCAGCAGAAGTGGGACTAGCGCAGATGAGCAGTTCTTC	CASRSGTSADEQFF
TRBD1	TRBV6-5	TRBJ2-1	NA	TGTGCCAGCAAGTCCGGGACAGGGGGCGCGTATGAGCAGTTCTTC	CASKSGTGGAYEQFF
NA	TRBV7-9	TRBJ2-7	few	TGTGCCAGCAGCCCGAATACGGGATACGAGCAGTACTTC	CASSPNTGYEQYF
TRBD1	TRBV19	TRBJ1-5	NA	TGTGCCAGTAGTATCACAGGGGGGCAACAGCCCCAGCATTTT	CASSITGGQQPQHF
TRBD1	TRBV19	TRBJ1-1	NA	TGTGCCAGTAGTATAGTAATGGGGACAGCGAACACTGAAGCTTTCTTT	CASSIVMGTANTEAFF
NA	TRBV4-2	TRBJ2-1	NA	TGTGCCAGCAGCCAAGTCGAGCCAGGGAACAATGAGCAGTTCTTC	CASSQVEPGNNEQFF
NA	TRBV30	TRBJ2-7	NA	TGTGCCTGGAGCCCTGCTCCCGGAGTTCCCGGCCGAAACTTCTACGAGCAGTACTTC	CAWSPAPGVPGRNFYEQYF
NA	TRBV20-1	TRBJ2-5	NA	TGCAGTGCTAGTTCGAGGAGGGGGACCCAGTACTTC	CSASSRRGTQYF
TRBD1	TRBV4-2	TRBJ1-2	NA	TGTGCCAGCAGCCCCCGCTCCTCGACAGGGTCCTATGGCTACACCTTC	CASSPRSSTGSYGYTF
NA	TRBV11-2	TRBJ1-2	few	TGTGCCAGCAGCTTGGAACCCGGAGGAGGAGTCGGACACACCTTC	CASSLEPGGGVGHTF
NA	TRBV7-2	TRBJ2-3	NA	TGTGCCAGCGTCCCCCGGGAGTCCCGTGATACGCAGTATTTT	CASVPRESRDTQYF
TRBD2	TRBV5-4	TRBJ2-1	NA	TGTGCCAGCAGCTTGGAAGCGGGGGGGGAAGTTGAGCAGTTCTTC	CASSLEAGGEVEQFF
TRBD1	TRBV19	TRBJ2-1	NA	TGTGCCAGTAGTATCACCGGGACAGGGTTGAATGAGCAGTTCTTC	CASSITGTGLNEQFF
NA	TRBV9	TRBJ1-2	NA	TGTGCCAGCTCCGAGGGCGCGGGGGACCACTATGGCTACACCTTC	CASSEGAGDHYGYTF
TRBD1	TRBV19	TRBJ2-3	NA	TGTGCCAGTAGCCAGGGGGAGCTCCTTACGCAGTATTTT	CASSQGELLTQYF
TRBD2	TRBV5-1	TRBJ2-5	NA	TGCGCCAGCAGCTTGTGGGCTAGCGGGGGTTACCAAGAGACCCAGTACTTC	CASSLWASGGYQETQYF
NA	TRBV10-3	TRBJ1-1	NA	TGTGCCATCACCTCCGGAGGGAACACTGAAGCTTTCTTT	CAITSGGNTEAFF
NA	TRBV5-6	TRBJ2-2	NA	TGTGCCAGCAGCTTAGACAGATCCACCGGGGAGCTGTTTTTT	CASSLDRSTGELFF
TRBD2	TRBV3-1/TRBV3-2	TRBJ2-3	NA	TGTGCCAGCAGCTCTCGGGGGGGCGGCAGAGATACGCAGTATTTT	CASSSRGGGRDTQYF
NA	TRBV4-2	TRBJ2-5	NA	TGTGCCAGCAGCCAAGTGGGGGGTCACGAGACCCAGTACTTC	CASSQVGGHETQYF
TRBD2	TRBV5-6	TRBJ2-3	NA	TGTGCCAGCAGCTCGTATACATCGACTAGCGGGGGACCGCAGTATTTT	CASSSYTSTSGGPQYF
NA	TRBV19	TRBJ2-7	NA	TGTGCCAGTAGCCGGACAGAATCCTACGAGCAGTACTTC	CASSRTESYEQYF
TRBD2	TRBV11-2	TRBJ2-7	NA	TGTGCCAGCAGCCGCGCCACGGGACTAGGGTTCCACGAGCAGTACTTC	CASSRATGLGFHEQYF
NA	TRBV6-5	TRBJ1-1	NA	TGTGCCAGCAGTACCGGGGGAGGGGGGGCTTTCTTT	CASSTGGGGAFF
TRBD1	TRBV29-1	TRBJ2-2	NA	TGCAGCGTTGGAGGCCAGGGGGCCTCCGGGGAGCTGTTTTTT	CSVGGQGASGELFF
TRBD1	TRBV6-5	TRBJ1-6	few	TGTGCCAGCAGAAGGACAGGGGGCGAGGGTTCACCCCTCCACTTT	CASRRTGGEGSPLHF
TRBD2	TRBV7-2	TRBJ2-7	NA	TGTGCCAGCAGCGCGGGACTAGCGGGGGGGGAGCAGTACTTC	CASSAGLAGGEQYF
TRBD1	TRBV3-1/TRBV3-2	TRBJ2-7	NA	TGTGCCAGCAGCCCAGGACAGGAGAAGCAGTACTTC	CASSPGQEKQYF
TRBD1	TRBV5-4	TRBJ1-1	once	TGTGCCAGCAGCCCACAGGGGCGGAACACTGAAGCTTTCTTT	CASSPQGRNTEAFF
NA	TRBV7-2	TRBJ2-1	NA	TGTGCCAGCAGCCCATCCGGGCCAGGGAATCAAAATGAGCAGTTCTTC	CASSPSGPGNQNEQFF
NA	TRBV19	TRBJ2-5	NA	TGTGCCAGTAGTCACAAGGGGAAGACCCAGTACTTC	CASSHKGKTQYF
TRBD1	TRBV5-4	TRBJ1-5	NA	TGTGCCAGCAGCTCCCGGAAACAGGGGGCAGGCAATCAGCCCCAGCATTTT	CASSSRKQGAGNQPQHF
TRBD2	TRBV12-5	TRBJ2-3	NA	TGTGCTAGTGGTTTGGTACTTTTCGGGCGGGGGGGCCCTACAGATACGCAGTATTTT	CASGLVLFGRGGPTDTQYF
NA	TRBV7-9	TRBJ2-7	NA	TGTGCCAGCAGCGGCCGGCAGTCGCGGATCTACGAGCAGTACTTC	CASSGRQSRIYEQYF
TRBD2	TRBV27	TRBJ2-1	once	TGTGCCAGCAGCCCAACCTCTAGCGGGGACCCCTACAATGAGCAGTTCTTC	CASSPTSSGDPYNEQFF
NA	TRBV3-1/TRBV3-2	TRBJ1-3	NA	TGTGCCAGCAGCCAAGAGCCCAGGCAGCAGAGAAACACCATATATTTT	CASSQEPRQQRNTIYF
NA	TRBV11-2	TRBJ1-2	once	TGTGCCAGCAGCTTGGAGCCGGTATATGGCTACACCTTC	CASSLEPVYGYTF
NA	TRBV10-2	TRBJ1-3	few	TGCGCCACCAAAGGGGTTTGGCCCAGGGAGGACACCATATATTTT	CATKGVWPREDTIYF
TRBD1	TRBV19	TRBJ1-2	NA	TGTGCCAGTAGTGCCTCAGGGGGCCACAATGGCTACACCTTC	CASSASGGHNGYTF
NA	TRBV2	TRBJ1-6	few	TGTGCCAGCTTGCCGACGGGTCCCTCACCCCTCCACTTT	CASLPTGPSPLHF
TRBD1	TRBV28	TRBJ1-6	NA	TGTGCCAGCAGAGTAGGGGGCGCCTCCTATAATTCACCCCTCCACTTT	CASRVGGASYNSPLHF
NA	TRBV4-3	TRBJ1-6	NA	TGCGCCAGCAGCCAAGACGAGTCTGGGGGGGTTCGGAATTCACCCCTCCACTTT	CASSQDESGGVRNSPLHF
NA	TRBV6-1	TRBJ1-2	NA	TGTGCCAGCAGTGAGGTACTAGGTGCCATCTATGGCTACACCTTC	CASSEVLGAIYGYTF
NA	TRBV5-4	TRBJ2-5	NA	TGTGCCAGCAGCTTCGGGAGTCAAGAGACCCAGTACTTC	CASSFGSQETQYF
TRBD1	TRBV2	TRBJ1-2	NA	TGTGCCAGCAGTCTGGGACAGAACTATGGCTACACCTTC	CASSLGQNYGYTF
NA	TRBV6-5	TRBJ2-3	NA	TGTGCCAGCAGTTATAGGAGTAGCACAGATACGCAGTATTTT	CASSYRSSTDTQYF
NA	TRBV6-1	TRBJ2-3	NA	TGTGCCAGCAGTGAAGCCCCGACACCCCGGGGAACAGATACGCAGTATTTT	CASSEAPTPRGTDTQYF
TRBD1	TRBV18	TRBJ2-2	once	TGTGCCAGTACCGGGACAGGGAACACCGGGGAGCTGTTTTTT	CASTGTGNTGELFF